Listed below are T cell receptor beta chains from one sample, sequenced in a study of blood T cell repertoires in COVID-19. The assay was immunoSEQ multiplex PCR, and TCRdb's table has in-frame clones only and misses some. The top ten clones hold just under 9% of a sample with about 49,000 clones, approximately 70% of them seen once. Specimen: peripheral blood. The source of these receptors is a woman in her 70s with acute or convalescent COVID-19. CDR3s include the opening cysteine and the closing phenylalanine or tryptophan. Fields, in order: J gene, V gene, D gene, clone size, CDR3 DNA, CDR3 protein. The D gene is left open where the match is weak. Some rows have no size entry. The others give once, few or many, or a class for an expanded clone.

TRBJ1-1 TRBV5-1 . . TGCGCCAGCAGCTTGCTGTCGAACAGTGAAGCTTTCTTT CASSLLSNSEAFF
TRBJ1-3 TRBV28 . . TGTGCCAGCAGCCGAACAGTGGAAAACACCATATATTTT CASSRTVENTIYF
TRBJ2-5 TRBV15 TRBD1 . TGTGCCACCAGCAGAGATCAAAACAGGGGGAAAGAGACCCAGTACTTC CATSRDQNRGKETQYF
TRBJ1-2 TRBV15 TRBD1 many TGTGCCACCAGCCTTGGACAGGGAATATATGGCTACACCTTC CATSLGQGIYGYTF
TRBJ2-4 TRBV9 TRBD1 . TGTGCCAGCAGCCCTCGACAGGGGCCCGCGGGAAACATTCAGTACTTC CASSPRQGPAGNIQYF
TRBJ1-6 TRBV10-3 TRBD1 . TGTGCCATCAGTGAAGCAGGGACAGGGGGCGCGGAGAGGACACCCCTCCACTTT CAISEAGTGGAERTPLHF
TRBJ1-2 TRBV5-6 . few TGTGCCAGCAGCCTTGACAGGTATTCCGGAGGCTACACCTTC CASSLDRYSGGYTF
TRBJ1-6 TRBV5-6 TRBD1 once TGTGCCAGCAGCTGGGGAAGGGGGCGTAATTCACCCCTCCACTTT CASSWGRGRNSPLHF
TRBJ2-5 TRBV6-2/TRBV6-3 TRBD2 . TGTGCCAGCAGTGGACTAGCGGGAGCCCAAGAGACCCAGTACTTC CASSGLAGAQETQYF
TRBJ2-6 TRBV3-1/TRBV3-2 . . TGTGCCAGCAGCCAAGACTACTCTGGGGCCAACGTCCTGACTTTC CASSQDYSGANVLTF
TRBJ1-1 TRBV12-3/TRBV12-4 . . TGTGCCAGCAGTTTTAGGATGGCAGGGGCTTTCTTT CASSFRMAGAFF
TRBJ1-2 TRBV3-1/TRBV3-2 . . TGTGCCAGCAGCCAGGTGGGGGGCTATGGCTACACCTTC CASSQVGGYGYTF
TRBJ2-2 TRBV11-3 . . TGTGCCAGCAGCTTAGGACTAGTCGGCGGGGAGCTGTTTTTT CASSLGLVGGELFF
TRBJ2-7 TRBV6-1 . . TGTGCCAGCAGTGAACTACTCACCTACGAGCAGTACTTC CASSELLTYEQYF
TRBJ1-5 TRBV6-5 . few TGTGCCAGCAGTTACGGCAGGGTAGGTCAGCCCCAGCATTTT CASSYGRVGQPQHF
TRBJ1-1 TRBV19 . . TGTGCCAGTAGTAGAGGGTTATCCAACACTGAAGCTTTCTTT CASSRGLSNTEAFF
TRBJ1-2 TRBV2 . . TGTGCCAGCCTCTTACAGGCTGACACCCTTCAGTTTTACTATGGCTACACCTTC CASLLQADTLQFYYGYTF
TRBJ1-1 TRBV2 TRBD1 . TGTGCCAGCAGTGAAATCAAGGGACAGGGTGAAGCTTTCTTT CASSEIKGQGEAFF
TRBJ2-7 TRBV6-5 . . TGTGCCAGCAGTTACGCCAATCAGGACGAGCAGTACTTC CASSYANQDEQYF
TRBJ1-5 TRBV19 . few TGTGCCAGTAGTATAGCCCCGGACAGCTATAGCAATCAGCCCCAGCATTTT CASSIAPDSYSNQPQHF
TRBJ1-5 TRBV19 . . TGTGCCAGTAGTCCACACAATCAGCCCCAGCATTTT CASSPHNQPQHF
TRBJ1-2 TRBV6-6 TRBD1 . TGTGCCAGCAGGGATGAACACAGGGGGCTTAGCTACACCTTC CASRDEHRGLSYTF
TRBJ2-7 TRBV5-1 . . TGCGCCAGCAGCTTCCAGGAATCCTACGAGCAGTACTTC CASSFQESYEQYF
TRBJ2-7 TRBV19 TRBD2 few TGTGCCAGCAGTACTAGCGGGGTCGACGAGCAGTACTTC CASSTSGVDEQYF
TRBJ2-1 TRBV3-1/TRBV3-2 . . TGTGCCAGCAGCGCCGGGACTGGCAATGAGCAGTTCTTC CASSAGTGNEQFF
TRBJ1-4 TRBV28 . . TGTGCCAGCAGTTCCCCGGGACAAGTTAATGAAAAACTGTTTTTT CASSSPGQVNEKLFF
TRBJ1-2 TRBV7-8 . . TGTGCCAGCAGCTTAGCGTGGGAGGACCACACCTTC CASSLAWEDHTF
TRBJ1-1 TRBV7-8 . . TGTGCCAGCAGCTCCCTTCGGAACACTGAAGCTTTCTTT CASSSLRNTEAFF
TRBJ2-3 TRBV10-3 . . TGTGCCACATACGGGGGTGCTAGCACAGATACGCAGTATTTT CATYGGASTDTQYF
TRBJ2-4 TRBV6-2/TRBV6-3 TRBD2 few TGTGCCAGCAGTTACACTACACCGGGACTAGCGGGAGAGGAGACCAAAAACATTCAGTACTTC CASSYTTPGLAGEETKNIQYF
TRBJ2-1 TRBV11-2 TRBD2 . TGTGCCAGCAGGCTAGCGGACCTCCAGCCCTACAATGAGCAGTTCTTC CASRLADLQPYNEQFF
TRBJ2-3 TRBV6-5 TRBD2 few TGTGCCAGCAGCCTACTAGCGGGAGAAGATACGCAGTATTTT CASSLLAGEDTQYF
TRBJ2-1 TRBV3-1/TRBV3-2 . . TGTGCCAGCAGCCCGGGACTGGCTTACTACAATGAGCAGTTCTTC CASSPGLAYYNEQFF
TRBJ2-5 TRBV28 . few TGTGCCAGCAGCCTAAATCGGGAGACCCAGTACTTC CASSLNRETQYF
TRBJ2-1 TRBV11-3 TRBD1 . TGTGCCAGCAGCTCAAGTGCCGGACAGGGGTTTGAGCAGTTCTTC CASSSSAGQGFEQFF
TRBJ2-7 TRBV7-2 . once TGTGCCAGCAGCTTAGGTGGCCAGCGCGAGCAGTACTTC CASSLGGQREQYF
TRBJ1-1 TRBV5-1 . . TGCGCCAGCAGCCCGGGTTTTAGTTGGGTGAGCACTGAAGCTTTCTTT CASSPGFSWVSTEAFF
TRBJ1-4 TRBV10-3 TRBD1 . TGTGCCATCAAGGCTAGTACAGGGGGTGGTGAAAAACTGTTTTTT CAIKASTGGGEKLFF
TRBJ1-2 TRBV27 . . TGTGCCAGCAGTCTCTCTTACGGGGGGCGAAGCTATGGCTACACCTTC CASSLSYGGRSYGYTF
TRBJ1-1 TRBV28 . . TGTGCCAGCAGTTTACCCGGACAGTTATTCTCTGAAGCTTTCTTT CASSLPGQLFSEAFF
TRBJ2-1 TRBV6-1 . . TGTGCCAGCAGTGAAGGCCGGGTTGAGCAGTTCTTC CASSEGRVEQFF
TRBJ2-2 TRBV6-5 TRBD2 . TGTGCCAGCAGTTGGACTAGCGGGATCGGGGTCGGGGAGCTGTTTTTT CASSWTSGIGVGELFF
TRBJ1-5 TRBV1 . . TGCACCAGCAGTCGGGGTTTCCGATGCGCTTTGTGTCAGCCCCAGCATTTT CTSSRGFRCALCQPQHF
TRBJ2-3 TRBV6-4 TRBD2 few TGTGCCAGCAGCGAAAGAAGCGGGGGCCGGGGAGATACGCAGTATTTT CASSERSGGRGDTQYF
TRBJ2-7 TRBV18 TRBD1 . TGTGCCAGCTCACCACAGACAGGGTACGAGCAGTACTTC CASSPQTGYEQYF
TRBJ2-7 TRBV5-8 . . TGTGCCAGCAGCTTGTTCAGGGGTCGGTGGGTCGAGCAGTACTTC CASSLFRGRWVEQYF
TRBJ1-1 TRBV3-1/TRBV3-2 . . TGTGCCAGCAGCCAAGATTTGACAAAGAACACTGAAGCTTTCTTT CASSQDLTKNTEAFF
TRBJ2-5 TRBV5-1 TRBD2 . TGCGCCAGCGTTAGCGGGGGTCCGGAGGGAGAGACCCAGTACTTC CASVSGGPEGETQYF
TRBJ2-1 TRBV6-5 . . TGTGCCAGCAGTTACTCATCTCGCGGGACGGAGCAGTTCTTC CASSYSSRGTEQFF
TRBJ2-5 TRBV10-3 TRBD1 . TGTGCCATCAGTGAACAGGGGGGAGAGACCCAGTACTTC CAISEQGGETQYF
TRBJ2-7 TRBV4-2 TRBD1 few TGTGCCAGCAGCCAAACCGGACAGGGGGCTTACGAGCAGTACTTC CASSQTGQGAYEQYF
TRBJ1-3 TRBV3-1/TRBV3-2 . . TGTGCCAGCACCGAGTCATCGGCAGGTGGAAACACCATATATTTT CASTESSAGGNTIYF